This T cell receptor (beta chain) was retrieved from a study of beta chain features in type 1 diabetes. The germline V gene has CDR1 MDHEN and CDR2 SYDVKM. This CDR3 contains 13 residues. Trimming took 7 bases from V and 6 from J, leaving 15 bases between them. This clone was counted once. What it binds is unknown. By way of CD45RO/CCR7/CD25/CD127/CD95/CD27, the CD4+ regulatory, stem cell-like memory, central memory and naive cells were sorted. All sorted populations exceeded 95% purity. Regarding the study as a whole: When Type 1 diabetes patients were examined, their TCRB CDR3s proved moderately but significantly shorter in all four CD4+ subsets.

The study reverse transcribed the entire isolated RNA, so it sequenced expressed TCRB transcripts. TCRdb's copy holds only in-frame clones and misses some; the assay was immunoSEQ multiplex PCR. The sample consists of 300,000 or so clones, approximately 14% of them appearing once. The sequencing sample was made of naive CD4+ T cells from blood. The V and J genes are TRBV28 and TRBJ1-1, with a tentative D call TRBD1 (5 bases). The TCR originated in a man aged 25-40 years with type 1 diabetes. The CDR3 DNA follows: TGTGCCAGCAACCGGGGGTCGGACGCTGAAGCTTTCTTT. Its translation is CASNRGSDAEAFF.